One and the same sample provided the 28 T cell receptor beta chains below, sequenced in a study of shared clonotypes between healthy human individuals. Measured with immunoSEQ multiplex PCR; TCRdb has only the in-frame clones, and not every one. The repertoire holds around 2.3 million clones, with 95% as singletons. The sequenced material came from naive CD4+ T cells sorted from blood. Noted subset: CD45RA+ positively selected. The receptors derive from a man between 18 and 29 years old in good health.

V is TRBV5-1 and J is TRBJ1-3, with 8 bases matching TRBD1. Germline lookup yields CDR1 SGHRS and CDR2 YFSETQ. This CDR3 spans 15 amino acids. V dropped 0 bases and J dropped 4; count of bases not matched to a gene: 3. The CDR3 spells CASSLAGTGGNTIYF. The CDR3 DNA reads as TGCGCCAGCAGCTTGGCGGGGACAGGAGGAAACACCATATATTTT.

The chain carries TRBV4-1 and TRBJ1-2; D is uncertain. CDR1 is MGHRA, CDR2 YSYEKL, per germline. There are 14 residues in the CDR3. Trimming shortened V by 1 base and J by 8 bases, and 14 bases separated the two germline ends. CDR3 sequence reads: CASSQVETLGGYTF. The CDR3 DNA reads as TGCGCCAGCAGCCAAGTCGAAACACTGGGCGGCTACACCTTC.

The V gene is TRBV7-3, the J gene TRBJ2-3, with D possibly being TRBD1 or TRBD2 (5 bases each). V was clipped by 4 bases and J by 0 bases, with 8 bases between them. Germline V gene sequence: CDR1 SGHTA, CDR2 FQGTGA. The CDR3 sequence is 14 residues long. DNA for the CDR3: TGTGCCAGCAGCTCCGAGGGGAGCACAGATACGCAGTATTTT. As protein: CASSSEGSTDTQYF.

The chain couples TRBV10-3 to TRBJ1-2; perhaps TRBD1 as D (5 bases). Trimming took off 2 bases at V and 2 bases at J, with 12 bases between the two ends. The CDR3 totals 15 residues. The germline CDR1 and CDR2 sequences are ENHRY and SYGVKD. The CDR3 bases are TGTGCCATCAGTGAGACCGGGACTGTGAACTATGGCTACACCTTC. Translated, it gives CAISETGTVNYGYTF.

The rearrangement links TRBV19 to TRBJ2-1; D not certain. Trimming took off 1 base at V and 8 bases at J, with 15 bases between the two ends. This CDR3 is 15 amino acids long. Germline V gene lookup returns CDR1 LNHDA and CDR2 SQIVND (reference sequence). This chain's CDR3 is CASSIASDLRHEQFF. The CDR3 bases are TGTGCCAGTAGTATAGCCTCGGACCTTCGACATGAGCAGTTCTTC.

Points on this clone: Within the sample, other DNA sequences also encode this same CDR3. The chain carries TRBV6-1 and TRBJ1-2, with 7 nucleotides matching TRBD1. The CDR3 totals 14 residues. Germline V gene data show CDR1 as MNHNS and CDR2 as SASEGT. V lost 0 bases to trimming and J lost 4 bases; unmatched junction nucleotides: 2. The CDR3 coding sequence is TGTGCCAGCAGTGAAGCCGGGACAGTCTATGGCTACACCTTC. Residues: CASSEAGTVYGYTF.

CDR3 sequence (DNA): TGTGCCAGAAGCCTCCGAGCGGGGGACTGGGTCCAGTACGAGCAGTACTTC. Translation gives CARSLRAGDWVQYEQYF. The V call is TRBV5-3, the J call TRBJ2-7, with 8 nucleotides matching TRBD2. TRBV5-3 is an ORF for which the function is uncertain. J was trimmed by 4 bases and V by 4 bases; bases with no gene match: 16. CDR3 length: 17 amino acids.

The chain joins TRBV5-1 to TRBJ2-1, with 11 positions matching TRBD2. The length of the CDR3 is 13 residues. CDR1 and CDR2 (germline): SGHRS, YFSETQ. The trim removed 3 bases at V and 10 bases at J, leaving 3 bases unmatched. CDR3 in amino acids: CASSSRTSGEQFF. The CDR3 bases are TGCGCCAGCAGCTCCCGGACTAGCGGGGAGCAGTTCTTC.

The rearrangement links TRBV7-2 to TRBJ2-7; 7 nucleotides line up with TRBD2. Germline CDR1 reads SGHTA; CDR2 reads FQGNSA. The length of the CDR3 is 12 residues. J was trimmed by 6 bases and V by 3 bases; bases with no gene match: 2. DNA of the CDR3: TGTGCCAGCAGCTTGCCGGGGGGCGAGCAGTACTTC. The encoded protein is CASSLPGGEQYF.

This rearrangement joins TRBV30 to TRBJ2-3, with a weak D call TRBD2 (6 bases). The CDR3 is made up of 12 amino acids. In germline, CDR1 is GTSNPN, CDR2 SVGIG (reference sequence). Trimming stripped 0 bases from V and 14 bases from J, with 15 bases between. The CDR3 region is CAWSVLGGAPYF. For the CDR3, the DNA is TGTGCCTGGAGTGTACTCGGGGGTGCTCCGTATTTT.

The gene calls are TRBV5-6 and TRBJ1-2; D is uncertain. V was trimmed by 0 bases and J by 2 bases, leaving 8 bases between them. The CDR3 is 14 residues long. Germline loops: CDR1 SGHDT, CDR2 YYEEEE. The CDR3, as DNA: TGTGCCAGCAGCTTGGTTCCGGTGAACTATGGCTACACCTTC. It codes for CASSLVPVNYGYTF.

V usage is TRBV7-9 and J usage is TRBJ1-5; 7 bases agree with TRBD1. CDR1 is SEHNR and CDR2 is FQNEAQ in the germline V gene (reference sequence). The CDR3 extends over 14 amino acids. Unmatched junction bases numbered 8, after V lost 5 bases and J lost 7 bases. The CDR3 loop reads CASSGTVSGQPQHF. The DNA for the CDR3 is TGTGCCAGCAGCGGGACAGTGTCCGGCCAGCCCCAGCATTTT.

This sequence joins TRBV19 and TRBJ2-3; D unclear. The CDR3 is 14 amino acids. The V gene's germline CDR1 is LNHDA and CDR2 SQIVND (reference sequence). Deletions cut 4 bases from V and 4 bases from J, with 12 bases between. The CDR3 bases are TGTGCCAGTAGTAGCACGGGCCGTCCAGATACGCAGTATTTT. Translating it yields CASSSTGRPDTQYF. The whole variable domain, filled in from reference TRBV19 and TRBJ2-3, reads DGGITQSPKYLFRKEGQNVTLSCEQNLNHDAMYWYRQDPGQGLRLIYYSQIVNDFQKGDIAEGYSVSREKKESFPLTVTSAQKNPTAFYLCASSSTGRPDTQYFGPGTRLTVL.

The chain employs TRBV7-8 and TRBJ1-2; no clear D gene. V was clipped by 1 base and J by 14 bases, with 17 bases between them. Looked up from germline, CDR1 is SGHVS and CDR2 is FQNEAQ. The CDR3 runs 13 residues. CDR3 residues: CASSLDVMATVTF. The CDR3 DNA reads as TGTGCCAGCAGCTTAGATGTGATGGCTACGGTAACCTTC.

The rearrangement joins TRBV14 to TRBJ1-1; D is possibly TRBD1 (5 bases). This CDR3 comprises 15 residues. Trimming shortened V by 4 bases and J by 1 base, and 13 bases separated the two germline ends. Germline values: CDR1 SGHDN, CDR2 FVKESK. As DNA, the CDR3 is TGTGCCAGCAGCCGGGCCGGGACGGCGAACACTGAAGCTTTCTTT. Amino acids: CASSRAGTANTEAFF.

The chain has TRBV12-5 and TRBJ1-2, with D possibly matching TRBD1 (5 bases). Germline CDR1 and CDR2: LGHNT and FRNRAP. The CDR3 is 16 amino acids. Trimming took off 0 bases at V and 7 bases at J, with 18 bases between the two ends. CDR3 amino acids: CASGLVQGGRQGGYTF. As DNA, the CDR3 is TGTGCTAGTGGTTTGGTACAAGGCGGCAGGCAGGGTGGCTACACCTTC.

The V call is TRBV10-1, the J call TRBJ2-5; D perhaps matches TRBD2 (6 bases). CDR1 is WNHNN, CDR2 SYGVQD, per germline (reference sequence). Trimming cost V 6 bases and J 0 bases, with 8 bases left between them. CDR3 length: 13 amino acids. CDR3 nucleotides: TGCGCCAGCAGGGGCGGGGACCAAGAGACCCAGTACTTC. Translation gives CASRGGDQETQYF.

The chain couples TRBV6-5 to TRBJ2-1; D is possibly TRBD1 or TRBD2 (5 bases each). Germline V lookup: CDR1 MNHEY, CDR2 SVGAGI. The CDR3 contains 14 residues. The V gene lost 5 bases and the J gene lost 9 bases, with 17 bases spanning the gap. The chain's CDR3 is CASSETGPRGEQFF. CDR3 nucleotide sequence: TGTGCCAGCAGTGAAACGGGGCCTCGGGGTGAGCAGTTCTTC.

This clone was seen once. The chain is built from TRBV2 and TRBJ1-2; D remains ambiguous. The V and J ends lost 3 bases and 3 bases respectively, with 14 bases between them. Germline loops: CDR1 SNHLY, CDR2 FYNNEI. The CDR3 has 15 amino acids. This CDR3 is CASSDLSTEDYGYTF. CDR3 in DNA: TGTGCCAGCAGTGACCTGTCCACGGAGGACTATGGCTACACCTTC. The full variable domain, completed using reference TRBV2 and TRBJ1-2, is EPEVTQTPSHQVTQMGQEVILRCVPISNHLYFYWYRQILGQKVEFLVSFYNNEISEKSEIFDDQFSVERPDGSNFTLKIRSTKLEDSAMYFCASSDLSTEDYGYTFGSGTRLTVV.

For the CDR3, the DNA is TGTGCCAGCAGTCCGACAAACACCGGGGAGCTGTTTTTT. It codes for CASSPTNTGELFF. The chain joins TRBV6-5 to TRBJ2-2; D uncertain. The CDR3 totals 13 residues. Germline V gene sequence: CDR1 MNHEY, CDR2 SVGAGI. V dropped 5 bases and J dropped 2 bases, with 6 bases sitting between them.

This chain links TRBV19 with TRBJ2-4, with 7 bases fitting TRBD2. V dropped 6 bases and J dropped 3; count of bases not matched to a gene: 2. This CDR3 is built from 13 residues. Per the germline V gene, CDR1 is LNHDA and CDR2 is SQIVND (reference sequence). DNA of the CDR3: TGTGCCAGTAGCCTAGCGGACAAAAACATTCAGTACTTC. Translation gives CASSLADKNIQYF.

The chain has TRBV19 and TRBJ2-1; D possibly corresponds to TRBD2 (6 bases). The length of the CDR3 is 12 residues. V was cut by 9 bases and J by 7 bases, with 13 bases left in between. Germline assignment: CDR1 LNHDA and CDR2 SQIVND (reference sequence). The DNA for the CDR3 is TGTGCCAGCCGGGGGTACATGAATGAGCAGTTCTTC. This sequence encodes CASRGYMNEQFF. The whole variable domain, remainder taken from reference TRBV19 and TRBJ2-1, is DGGITQSPKYLFRKEGQNVTLSCEQNLNHDAMYWYRQDPGQGLRLIYYSQIVNDFQKGDIAEGYSVSREKKESFPLTVTSAQKNPTAFYLCASRGYMNEQFFGPGTRLTVL.

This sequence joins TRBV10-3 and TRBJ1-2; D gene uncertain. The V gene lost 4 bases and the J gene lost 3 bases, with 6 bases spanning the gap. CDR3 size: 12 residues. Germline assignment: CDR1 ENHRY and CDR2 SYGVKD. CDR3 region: CAISGADYGYTF. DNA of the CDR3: TGTGCCATCAGTGGGGCGGACTATGGCTACACCTTC.

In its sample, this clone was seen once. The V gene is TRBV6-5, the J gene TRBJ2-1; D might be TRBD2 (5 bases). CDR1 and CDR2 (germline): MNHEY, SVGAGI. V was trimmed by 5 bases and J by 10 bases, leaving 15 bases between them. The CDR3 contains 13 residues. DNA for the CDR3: TGTGCCAGCAGTCGCCTACTAGTAAAGGAGCAGTTCTTC. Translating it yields CASSRLLVKEQFF.

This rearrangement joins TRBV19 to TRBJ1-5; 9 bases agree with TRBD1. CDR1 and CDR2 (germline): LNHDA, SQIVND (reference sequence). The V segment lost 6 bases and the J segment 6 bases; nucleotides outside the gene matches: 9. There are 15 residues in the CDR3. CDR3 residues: CASSQKQGASQPQHF. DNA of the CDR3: TGTGCCAGTAGCCAAAAACAGGGGGCGAGTCAGCCCCAGCATTTT.

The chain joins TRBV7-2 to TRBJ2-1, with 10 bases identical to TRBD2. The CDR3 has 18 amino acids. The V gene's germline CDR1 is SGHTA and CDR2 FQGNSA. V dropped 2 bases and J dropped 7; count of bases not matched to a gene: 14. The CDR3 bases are TGTGCCAGCAGCTTAATTTGGAGTCTAGCGGGAGATTGGAATGAGCAGTTCTTC. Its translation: CASSLIWSLAGDWNEQFF. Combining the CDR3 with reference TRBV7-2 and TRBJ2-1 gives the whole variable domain GAGVSQSPSNKVTEKGKDVELRCDPISGHTALYWYRQSLGQGLEFLIYFQGNSAPDKSGLPSDRFSAERTGGSVSTLTIQRTQQEDSAVYLCASSLIWSLAGDWNEQFFGPGTRLTVL.

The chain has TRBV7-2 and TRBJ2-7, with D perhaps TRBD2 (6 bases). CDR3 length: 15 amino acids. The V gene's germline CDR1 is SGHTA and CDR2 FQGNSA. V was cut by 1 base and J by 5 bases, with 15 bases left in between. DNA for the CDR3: TGTGCCAGCAGCTTAGTTTACGGGAGTAACAACGAGCAGTACTTC. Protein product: CASSLVYGSNNEQYF.

The CDR3 nucleotides read TGTGCCAGCACCCTAGACAGCAGCATGAACACTGAAGCTTTCTTT. Its protein is CASTLDSSMNTEAFF. The V call is TRBV2, the J call TRBJ1-1, with D perhaps TRBD1 (5 bases). CDR1 SNHLY and CDR2 FYNNEI come from the germline V gene. This CDR3 region has 15 residues. Trimming took off 7 bases at V and 0 bases at J, with 15 bases between the two ends. Using reference TRBV2 and TRBJ1-1 for the parts outside the CDR3, the full variable domain is EPEVTQTPSHQVTQMGQEVILRCVPISNHLYFYWYRQILGQKVEFLVSFYNNEISEKSEIFDDQFSVERPDGSNFTLKIRSTKLEDSAMYFCASTLDSSMNTEAFFGQGTRLTVV.